The TCR beta chain described here comes from a study of response to subunit inactivated influenza vaccine. General observations from the study: Authors suggested seasonal influenza vaccinations each recruit few new T cells.

TCRdb redid the calling of the RT-PCR reads with MiXCR, one entry per CDR3 protein. The sample consists of hundreds of thousands of distinct CDR3 sequences, 7.6% of them appearing once. This clonotype was recorded a few times. Its antigen remains unknown. V shed 6 bases and J shed 4 bases, with 16 bases lying between them. The CDR3 extends over 15 amino acids. The germline gives CDR1 SGHDT, CDR2 YYEEEE. This TCR was recovered from a man between 50 and 75 years old who received an inactivated influenza vaccine. The chain joins TRBV5-6 to TRBJ2-2; D might be TRBD1 (5 bases). This sample comprised PBMCs from blood, obtained approximately 25 months after vaccination. The CDR3 protein is CASTRGREGTGELFF. CDR3 coding DNA: TGTGCCAGCACCCGCGGCAGGGAAGGCACCGGGGAGCTGTTTTTT.